A single sample is the source of the 25 T cell receptor beta chains below, sequenced in a study of CD8 T cells in Susac syndrome. Random hexamers served to reverse transcribe roughly 0.5 to 1 ug RNA. TCRdb analysed the immunoSEQ multiplex PCR reads with MiXCR anew, one entry per CDR3 protein. Of under 200,000 distinct CDR3 sequences detected, just over 90% appear once; the ten largest clones hold approximately 0.075%. The sequenced material came from CD4+ T cells from PBMCs. The source of these receptors is a human donor in good health.

This sequence joins TRBV29-1 and TRBJ1-2, with D possibly TRBD1 on 6 matching bases. The CDR3 is made up of 12 amino acids. CDR1 is SQVTM and CDR2 is ANQGSEA in the germline V gene. This CDR3 reads CTKLRGIYGYTF. The DNA of the CDR3 is TGCACCAAGCTTAGGGGGATCTATGGCTACACCTTC.

The chain links TRBV20-1 to TRBJ1-5; no firm D call. Per germline, CDR1 DFQATT and CDR2 SNEGSKA (reference sequence). The CDR3 runs to 14 residues. V lost 3 bases to trimming and J lost 0 bases, with 9 bases between them. This chain's CDR3 is CSARSDYSNQPQHF. DNA of the CDR3: TGCAGTGCTAGGAGCGATTATAGCAATCAGCCCCAGCATTTT.

Only one count was recorded for this clonotype. The chain links TRBV20-1 to TRBJ1-3, with TRBD1 as a possible D gene (6 bases). Germline V gene lookup returns CDR1 DFQATT and CDR2 SNEGSKA (reference sequence). V lost 6 bases, J lost 2 bases, and 11 bases lay in between. The CDR3 extends over 13 amino acids. CDR3: CSARGGAGNTIYF. The DNA of the CDR3 is TGCAGTGCAAGGGGGGGAGCTGGAAACACCATATATTTT.

The J gene is TRBJ1-2, the V gene TRBV25-1; D unresolved. CDR1 MGHDK and CDR2 SYGVNS come from the germline V gene. This CDR3 is 14 amino acids long. Trimming pared 1 base from V and 2 bases from J, leaving 8 bases between. The CDR3 DNA reads as TGTGCCAGCAGTGAATCGGCAGGCAACTATGGCTACACCTTC. This encodes CASSESAGNYGYTF.

J is TRBJ2-7 and V is TRBV7-9, with TRBD2 matching 15 bases. Germline CDR1 is SEHNR and CDR2 is FQNEAQ (reference sequence). This CDR3 has 15 amino acids. The J segment lost 5 bases and the V segment lost 3 bases, leaving 2 bases of the junction unmatched. This chain's CDR3 is CASSFGLAGGNEQYF. Written as DNA, the CDR3 is TGTGCCAGCAGCTTCGGACTAGCGGGAGGGAACGAGCAGTACTTC.

This clonotype was found once. CDR3 sequence (DNA): TGCAGTGCTAGGCGTCGGGGAGCTGGGGCCAACGTCCTGACTTTC. Translating it yields CSARRRGAGANVLTF. The V and J genes are TRBV20-1 and TRBJ2-6, with D perhaps matching TRBD2 (5 bases). The V gene's germline CDR1 is DFQATT and CDR2 SNEGSKA (reference sequence). There are 15 residues in the CDR3. The V end was cut by 3 bases, the J end by 2 bases, with 11 bases between.

V gene TRBV20-1 combines with J gene TRBJ2-4; no clear D gene. CDR1 is DFQATT, CDR2 SNEGSKA, per germline (reference sequence). This CDR3 region has 15 residues. V was trimmed by 0 bases and J by 0 bases, leaving 9 bases between them. The CDR3 is CSAREDFLAKNIQYF. For the CDR3, the DNA is TGCAGTGCTAGAGAGGATTTCCTAGCCAAAAACATTCAGTACTTC.

The chain carries TRBV5-1 and TRBJ2-2, with 8 nucleotides matching TRBD2. V was clipped by 8 bases and J by 1 base; unmatched bases: 4. Germline loops: CDR1 SGHRS, CDR2 YFSETQ. The length of the CDR3 is 14 residues. As DNA, the CDR3 is TGCGCCAGTCGGGGACTAGGGAACACCGGGGAGCTGTTTTTT. It codes for CASRGLGNTGELFF.

This chain connects TRBV24-1 to TRBJ2-2; tentatively, D is TRBD1 (7 bases). The CDR3 loop spans 15 amino acids. V was cut by 3 bases and J by 6 bases, with 13 bases left in between. The germline V gene encodes CDR1 KGHDR and CDR2 SFDVKD. The DNA of the CDR3 is TGTGCCACCAGTGATGAGGGCAGGGGGGCCGGGGAGCTGTTTTTT. It specifies CATSDEGRGAGELFF.

The chain combines TRBV7-2 with TRBJ2-7; D is ambiguous. V lost 4 bases to trimming and J lost 1 base, with 5 bases between them. The CDR3 totals 12 residues. Germline CDR1 reads SGHTA; CDR2 reads FQGNSA. This chain's CDR3 is CASSSYSYEQYF. Here the CDR3 DNA reads TGTGCCAGCAGCTCCTATTCCTACGAGCAGTACTTC. The full variable domain, in which reference TRBV7-2 and TRBJ2-7 provide the parts outside the CDR3, is GAGVSQSPSNKVTEKGKDVELRCDPISGHTALYWYRQSLGQGLEFLIYFQGNSAPDKSGLPSDRFSAERTGGSVSTLTIQRTQQEDSAVYLCASSSYSYEQYFGPGTRLTVT.

V is TRBV20-1 and J is TRBJ2-7; 10 nucleotides match TRBD2. The CDR3 spans 14 residues. From germline, CDR1 is DFQATT and CDR2 SNEGSKA (reference sequence). J was trimmed by 7 bases and V by 0 bases; bases with no gene match: 6. CDR3 in DNA: TGCAGTGCTAGAGAGGGAGCGGGGGGGCGTGAGCAGTACTTC. Its protein product is CSAREGAGGREQYF.

This chain joins TRBV4-2 and TRBJ2-2; the D is unclear. There are 15 residues in the CDR3. V dropped 0 bases and J dropped 0 bases, with 5 bases sitting between them. Germline lookup yields CDR1 LGHNA and CDR2 YNFKEQ. The CDR3 DNA is TGTGCCAGCAGCCAAGATTTACCGAACACCGGGGAGCTGTTTTTT. Amino acid sequence: CASSQDLPNTGELFF.

This chain links TRBV30 with TRBJ1-1; D unresolved. Germline V gives CDR1 GTSNPN, CDR2 SVGIG (reference sequence). V was pared by 8 bases and J by 0 bases, with 16 bases between. CDR3 length: 14 residues. The CDR3 DNA sequence: TGTGCCCGGGCGCGGGGTCCTTTGAACACTGAAGCTTTCTTT. Amino acid sequence: CARARGPLNTEAFF.

In nucleotides, the CDR3 is TGCGCCAGCCCTCCATCACACCCCCGGGACTATGGCTACACCTTC. Encoded protein: CASPPSHPRDYGYTF. J is TRBJ1-2 and V is TRBV23-1; D is unclear. TRBV23-1 is classed as an ORF, of uncertain function. This CDR3 is built from 15 residues. The V end was cut by 8 bases, the J end by 3 bases, with 19 bases between.

The chain carries TRBV6-2 or TRBV6-3 and TRBJ1-2; tentative D call: TRBD1 (6 bases). Trimming cost V 6 bases and J 4 bases, with 18 bases left between them. This CDR3 has 15 amino acids. CDR1 is MNHEY, CDR2 SVGEGT, per germline. CDR3 in DNA: TGTGCCAGCAGCTGGGACACCCCGGGACTCTATGGCTACACCTTC. Its translation is CASSWDTPGLYGYTF.

This clonotype was seen only once. The V call is TRBV7-2, the J call TRBJ2-5; TRBD2 matches at 8 bases. Germline V gene lookup returns CDR1 SGHTA and CDR2 FQGNSA. The CDR3 has 14 residues. Unmatched junction bases numbered 2, after V lost 2 bases and J lost 3 bases. CDR3 sequence reads: CASSLRREEETQYF. Written as DNA, the CDR3 is TGTGCCAGCAGCTTACGGCGGGAGGAAGAGACCCAGTACTTC.

This rearrangement joins TRBV18 to TRBJ2-5, with a weak D call TRBD2 (6 bases). Germline V lookup: CDR1 KGHSH, CDR2 LQKENI. The CDR3 covers 14 residues. The V gene lost 6 bases and the J gene lost 4 bases, with 15 bases spanning the gap. CDR3 region: CASSYIQGGETQYF. DNA of the CDR3: TGTGCCAGCTCGTATATCCAGGGAGGAGAGACCCAGTACTTC.

The V call is TRBV7-9, the J call TRBJ2-7, with TRBD1 matching over 9 bases. This CDR3 is built from 14 residues. The ends lost 6 bases at V and 2 bases at J; junction bases unmatched: 5. From germline, CDR1 is SEHNR and CDR2 FQNEAQ (reference sequence). CDR3 DNA sequence: TGTGCCAGCAGACCGGGACAGGGTCCCTACGAGCAGTACTTC. Protein sequence: CASRPGQGPYEQYF.

This chain joins TRBV5-1 and TRBJ2-7; tentative D call: TRBD1 (5 bases). There are 14 residues in the CDR3. Per germline, CDR1 SGHRS and CDR2 YFSETQ. Between the trimmed V and J ends, which lost 3 bases and 5 bases, there was a span of 15 bases. The DNA of the CDR3 is TGCGCCAGCAGCTCTAACCCCGGACAAGACGAGCAGTACTTC. Protein: CASSSNPGQDEQYF.

The V call is TRBV20-1, the J call TRBJ2-2; D gene ambiguous. This CDR3 comprises 14 residues. Trimming took off 0 bases at V and 1 base at J, with 6 bases between the two ends. The germline V gene has CDR1 DFQATT and CDR2 SNEGSKA (reference sequence). The CDR3 here is CSARDRLNTGELFF. Here the CDR3 DNA reads TGCAGTGCTAGAGATCGCCTGAACACCGGGGAGCTGTTTTTT.

This clonotype occurred once. CDR3 loop: CASSQADRNNEQFF. CDR3 bases: TGCGCCAGCAGCCAAGCAGACAGGAACAATGAGCAGTTCTTC. The chain combines TRBV4-1 with TRBJ2-1, with D possibly TRBD1 on 6 matching bases. The CDR3 runs 14 residues. Germline V gives CDR1 MGHRA, CDR2 YSYEKL. With 1 base removed from V and 5 bases from J, the gap between germline ends came to 9 bases.

The chain recombines TRBV3-1 with TRBJ1-4; D not certain. The length of the CDR3 is 13 residues. Germline V gene sequence: CDR1 LGHDT, CDR2 YNNKEL (reference sequence). V lost 10 bases to trimming and J lost 0 bases, with 9 bases between them. The CDR3, as DNA: TGTGCCACTAAAAGTACAACTAATGAAAAACTGTTTTTT. It is translated as CATKSTTNEKLFF.

This rearrangement joins TRBV27 to TRBJ2-1, with D possibly matching TRBD1 (7 bases). Trimming shortened V by 5 bases and J by 6 bases, and 20 bases separated the two germline ends. Germline assignment: CDR1 MNHEY and CDR2 SMNVEV (reference sequence). This CDR3 spans 16 amino acids. The CDR3 DNA sequence: TGTGCCAGCAGTAAACAGGGGATTTGGGGAGGCAATGAGCAGTTCTTC. Amino acids: CASSKQGIWGGNEQFF.

This chain connects TRBV7-9 to TRBJ2-3, with no clear D. Between the trimmed V and J ends, which lost 0 bases and 3 bases, there was a span of 4 bases. Germline values: CDR1 SEHNR, CDR2 FQNEAQ (reference sequence). This CDR3 region has 13 residues. CDR3 in amino acids: CASSLAATDTQYF. Here the CDR3 DNA reads TGTGCCAGCAGCTTAGCTGCGACAGATACGCAGTATTTT. Full variable domain (remainder filled in from reference TRBV7-9 and TRBJ2-3): DTGVSQNPRHKITKRGQNVTFRCDPISEHNRLYWYRQTLGQGPEFLTYFQNEAQLEKSRLLSDRFSAERPKGSFSTLEIQRTEQGDSAMYLCASSLAATDTQYFGPGTRLTVL.

The chain couples TRBV2 to TRBJ1-2; D remains unclear. V lost 5 bases and J lost 6, with 10 bases in between. Germline assignment: CDR1 SNHLY and CDR2 FYNNEI. The CDR3 is 12 amino acids. CDR3 in DNA: TGTGCCAGCAGTCTTCAGCGGAATGGCTACACCTTC. This translates into CASSLQRNGYTF.